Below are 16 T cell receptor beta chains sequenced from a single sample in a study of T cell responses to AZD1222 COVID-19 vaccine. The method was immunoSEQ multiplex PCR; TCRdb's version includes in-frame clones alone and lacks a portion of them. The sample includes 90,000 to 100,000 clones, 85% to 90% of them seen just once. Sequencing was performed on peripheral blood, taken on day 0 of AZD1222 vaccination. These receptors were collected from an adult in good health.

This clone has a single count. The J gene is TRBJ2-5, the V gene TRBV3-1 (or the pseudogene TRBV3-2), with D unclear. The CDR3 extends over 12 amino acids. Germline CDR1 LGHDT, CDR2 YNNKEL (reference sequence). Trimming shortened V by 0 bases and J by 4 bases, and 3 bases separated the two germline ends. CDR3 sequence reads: CASSQDPETQYF. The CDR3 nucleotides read TGTGCCAGCAGCCAAGATCCAGAGACCCAGTACTTC.

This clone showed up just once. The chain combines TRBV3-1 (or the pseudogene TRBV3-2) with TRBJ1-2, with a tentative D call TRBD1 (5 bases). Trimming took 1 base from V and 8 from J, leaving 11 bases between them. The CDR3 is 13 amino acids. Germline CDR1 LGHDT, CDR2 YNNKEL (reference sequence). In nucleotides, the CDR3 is TGTGCCAGCAGCCAAGGCCAGACAGTCGGCTACACCTTC. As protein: CASSQGQTVGYTF.

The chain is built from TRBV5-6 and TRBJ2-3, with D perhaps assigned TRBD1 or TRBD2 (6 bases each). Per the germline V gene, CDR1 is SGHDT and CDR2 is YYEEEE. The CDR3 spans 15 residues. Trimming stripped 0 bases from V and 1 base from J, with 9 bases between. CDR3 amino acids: CASSLGGAGTDTQYF. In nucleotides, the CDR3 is TGTGCCAGCAGCTTGGGGGGGGCCGGCACAGATACGCAGTATTTT.

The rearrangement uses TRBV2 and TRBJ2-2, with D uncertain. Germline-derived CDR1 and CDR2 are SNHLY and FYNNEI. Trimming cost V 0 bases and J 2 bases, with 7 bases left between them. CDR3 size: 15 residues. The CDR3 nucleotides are TGTGCCAGCAGTGAAGCGGCTTCAAACACCGGGGAGCTGTTTTTT. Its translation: CASSEAASNTGELFF.

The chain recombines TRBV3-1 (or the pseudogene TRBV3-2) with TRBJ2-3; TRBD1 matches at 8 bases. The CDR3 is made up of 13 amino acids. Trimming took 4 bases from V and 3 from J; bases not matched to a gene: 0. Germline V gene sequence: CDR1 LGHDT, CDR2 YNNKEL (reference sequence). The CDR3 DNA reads TGTGCCAGCAGCCGACAGGGGACAGATACGCAGTATTTT. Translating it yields CASSRQGTDTQYF.

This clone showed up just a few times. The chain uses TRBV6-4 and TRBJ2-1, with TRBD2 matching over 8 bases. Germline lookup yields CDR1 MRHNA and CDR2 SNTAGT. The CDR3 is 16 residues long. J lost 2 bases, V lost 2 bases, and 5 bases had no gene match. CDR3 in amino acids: CASSDRAGEPYNEQFF. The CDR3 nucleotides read TGTGCCAGCAGTGACAGAGCGGGGGAACCCTACAATGAGCAGTTCTTC.

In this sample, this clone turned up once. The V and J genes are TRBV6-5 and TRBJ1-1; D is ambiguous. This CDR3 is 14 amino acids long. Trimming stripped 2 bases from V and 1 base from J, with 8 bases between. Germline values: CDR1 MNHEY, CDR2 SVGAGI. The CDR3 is CASSYGTENTEAFF. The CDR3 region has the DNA TGTGCCAGCAGTTACGGAACGGAGAACACTGAAGCTTTCTTT.

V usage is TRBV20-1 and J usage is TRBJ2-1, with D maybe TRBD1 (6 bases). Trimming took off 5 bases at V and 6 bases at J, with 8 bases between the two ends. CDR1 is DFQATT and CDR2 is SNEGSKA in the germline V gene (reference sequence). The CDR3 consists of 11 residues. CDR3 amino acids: CSAEGVNEQFF. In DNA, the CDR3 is TGCAGTGCTGAGGGGGTCAATGAGCAGTTCTTC.

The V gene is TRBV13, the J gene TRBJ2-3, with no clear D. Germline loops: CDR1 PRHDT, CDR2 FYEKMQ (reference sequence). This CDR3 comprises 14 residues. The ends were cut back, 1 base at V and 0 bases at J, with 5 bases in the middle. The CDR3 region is CASSLVRSTDTQYF. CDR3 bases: TGTGCCAGCAGCTTAGTTCGGAGCACAGATACGCAGTATTTT.

CDR3 region: CASSDEFGVRGDYGYTF. DNA of the CDR3: TGTGCCAGCAGTGATGAGTTCGGGGTTCGGGGGGACTATGGCTACACCTTC. The V and J genes are TRBV6-4 and TRBJ1-2; D is possibly TRBD1 (5 bases). Germline V gene sequence: CDR1 MRHNA, CDR2 SNTAGT. V dropped 3 bases and J dropped 3 bases, with 20 bases sitting between them. The CDR3 sequence is 17 residues long.

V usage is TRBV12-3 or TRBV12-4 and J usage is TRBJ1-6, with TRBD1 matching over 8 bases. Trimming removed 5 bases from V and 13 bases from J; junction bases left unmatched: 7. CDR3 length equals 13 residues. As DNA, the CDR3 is TGTGCCAGCAGTCTTCGACAGGGGACGCCCCTCCACTTT. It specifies CASSLRQGTPLHF.

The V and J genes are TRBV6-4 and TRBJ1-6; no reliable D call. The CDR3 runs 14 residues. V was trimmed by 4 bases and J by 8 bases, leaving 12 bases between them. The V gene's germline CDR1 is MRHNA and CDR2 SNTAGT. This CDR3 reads CASSASPGDSPLHF. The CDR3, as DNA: TGTGCCAGCAGTGCCTCACCTGGTGATTCACCCCTCCACTTT.

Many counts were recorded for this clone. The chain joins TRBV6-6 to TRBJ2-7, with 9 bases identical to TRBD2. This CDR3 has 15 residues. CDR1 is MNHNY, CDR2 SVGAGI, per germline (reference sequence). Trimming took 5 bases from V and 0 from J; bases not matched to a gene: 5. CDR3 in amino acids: CASSIAGASSYEQYF. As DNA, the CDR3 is TGTGCCAGCAGTATAGCGGGGGCGAGCTCCTACGAGCAGTACTTC.

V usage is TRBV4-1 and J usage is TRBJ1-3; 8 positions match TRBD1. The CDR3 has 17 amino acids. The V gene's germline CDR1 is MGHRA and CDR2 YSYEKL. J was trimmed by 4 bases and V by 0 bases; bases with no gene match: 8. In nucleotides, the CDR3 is TGCGCCAGCAGCCAAGACTCGCAGGGGGCGCGAGGAAACACCATATATTTT. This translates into CASSQDSQGARGNTIYF.

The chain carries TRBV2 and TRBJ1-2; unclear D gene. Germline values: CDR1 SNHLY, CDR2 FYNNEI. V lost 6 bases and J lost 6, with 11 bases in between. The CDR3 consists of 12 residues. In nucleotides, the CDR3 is TGTGCCAGCAGAGTGGAGTATAATGGCTACACCTTC. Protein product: CASRVEYNGYTF.

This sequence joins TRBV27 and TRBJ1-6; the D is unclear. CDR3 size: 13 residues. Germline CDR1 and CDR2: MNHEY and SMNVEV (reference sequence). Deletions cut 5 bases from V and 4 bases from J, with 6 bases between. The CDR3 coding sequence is TGTGCCAGCAGTCTAGAATATAATTCACCCCTCCACTTT. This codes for CASSLEYNSPLHF.